Given below is one TCR beta chain in context. The antigen is not known. This record comes from a study of T cells in Graves' hyperthyroidism and ophthalmopathy. The study left out patients who had uncontrolled infection, other autoimmune disease, pregnancy or lactation. From RNA transcripts, TCR beta CDR3 regions were amplified. The TCR CDR3 was amplified in a first-round RT-PCR using the HTBI primer set. MiXCR, applied by TCRdb to the multiplex PCR reads, yields one record per CDR3 protein. The sample includes almost 500,000 distinct CDR3 sequences, about 20% seen only once; the top ten take approximately 49%. Study observations and caveats: Model output signaled ophthalmopathy a median around 6.9 months ahead of onset. Most clonotypes expanded in thyroid above 0.001 were likewise present in blood.

This sequence was found in a woman aged 65 to 85 with Graves' ophthalmopathy. Sequenced: blood.

The CDR3 loop is CASSVGSLTTSRHEQFF. The CDR3 coding sequence is TGCGCCAGCAGTGTGGGGAGCCTAACAACCTCGCGGCACGAGCAGTTCTTC. The chain couples TRBV10-1 to TRBJ2-1; possible D gene TRBD2, 5 bases. CDR1 is WNHNN, CDR2 SYGVQD, per germline (reference sequence). The CDR3 runs to 17 residues. The V gene lost 4 bases and the J gene lost 10 bases, with 26 bases spanning the gap.